The 6 T cell receptor beta chains in this list originate from one sample, sequenced in a study of PD-1 blockade in classical Hodgkin lymphoma. Patients all relapsed after autologous stem cell transplantation, and there was variation in brentuximab vedotin exposure. The repertoire was sequenced with immunoSEQ multiplex PCR; TCRdb's copy has only in-frame clones and lacks some. The sample has around 26,000 clones, about four fifths seen once. The material was peripheral blood mononuclear cells (PBMCs), obtained before the second cycle of nivolumab. The source is a human donor with classical Hodgkin lymphoma.

As for this clone: A much larger clone differs by one base, so this may be a read error. The identical CDR3 is also encoded by other nucleotide sequences in the sample. J is TRBJ1-4 and V is TRBV25-1; the D is unclear. CDR3 size: 16 residues. Germline V gene data show CDR1 as MGHDK and CDR2 as SYGVNS. This chain's CDR3 is CASSESRGQLNEKLFF. The CDR3 DNA is TGTGCCAGTAGTGAATCCCGCGGGCAGCTTAATGAAAAACTGTTTTTT.

The gene calls are TRBV5-4 and TRBJ2-2, with TRBD2 matching 11 bases. The CDR3 is 15 amino acids. Trimming at V came to 1 base and at J to 8 bases, leaving 4 bases not matched to a gene. Germline CDR1 SGHNT, CDR2 YYREEE (reference sequence). CDR3 in amino acids: CASSLPTSGSGELFF. The CDR3 DNA sequence: TGTGCCAGCAGCTTGCCCACTAGCGGGAGTGGGGAGCTGTTTTTT.

The chain carries TRBV2 and TRBJ2-5; 7 nucleotides align to TRBD2. Germline V lookup: CDR1 SNHLY, CDR2 FYNNEI. The CDR3 contains 12 residues. Trimming cost V 11 bases and J 3 bases; bases outside gene matches: 6. The CDR3 sequence is CARTRGKETQYF. In DNA form, the CDR3 reads TGTGCCCGGACTAGGGGTAAAGAGACCCAGTACTTC.

The rearrangement joins TRBV7-8 to TRBJ2-7; TRBD2 matches at 8 bases. The CDR3 is 16 amino acids. The ends lost 0 bases at V and 5 bases at J; junction bases unmatched: 9. Germline assignment: CDR1 SGHVS and CDR2 FQNEAQ. The CDR3 DNA follows: TGTGCCAGCAGCTTAGCGGTAGGCGGGGGGCTTAACGAGCAGTACTTC. It yields the protein CASSLAVGGGLNEQYF.

J is TRBJ2-1 and V is TRBV5-1; 10 positions match TRBD1. Germline CDR1 SGHRS, CDR2 YFSETQ. V lost 0 bases and J lost 15; bases outside the gene matches: 6. The CDR3 extends over 13 amino acids. The CDR3 DNA reads TGCGCCAGCAGCTTGGGACAGGGGGCGCAGCCGTTCTTC. It translates to CASSLGQGAQPFF.

V gene TRBV30 combines with J gene TRBJ2-7; the match to TRBD1 covers 8 bases. J was trimmed by 7 bases and V by 3 bases; bases with no gene match: 14. Germline V gene data show CDR1 as GTSNPN and CDR2 as SVGIG (reference sequence). This CDR3 comprises 15 residues. The CDR3 region is CAWRKDRGPGREQYF. The CDR3 DNA reads TGTGCCTGGAGAAAAGACAGGGGACCGGGGAGGGAGCAGTACTTC.